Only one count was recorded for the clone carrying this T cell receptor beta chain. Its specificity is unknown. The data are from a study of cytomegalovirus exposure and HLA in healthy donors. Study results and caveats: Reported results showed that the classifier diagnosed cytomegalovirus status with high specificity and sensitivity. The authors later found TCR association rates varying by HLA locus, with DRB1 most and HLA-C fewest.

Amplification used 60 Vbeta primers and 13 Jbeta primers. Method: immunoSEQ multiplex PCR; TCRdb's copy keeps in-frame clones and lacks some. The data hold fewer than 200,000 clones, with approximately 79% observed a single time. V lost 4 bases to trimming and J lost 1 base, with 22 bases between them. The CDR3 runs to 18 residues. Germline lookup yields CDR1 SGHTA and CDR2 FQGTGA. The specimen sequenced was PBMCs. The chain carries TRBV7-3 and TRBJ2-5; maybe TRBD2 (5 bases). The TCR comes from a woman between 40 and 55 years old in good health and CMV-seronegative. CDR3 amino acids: CASSYLNLASGRQETQYF. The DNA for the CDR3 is TGTGCCAGCAGCTACCTGAACCTGGCGAGCGGACGCCAAGAGACCCAGTACTTC. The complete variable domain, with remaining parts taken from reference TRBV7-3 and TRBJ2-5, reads GAGVSQTPSNKVTEKGKYVELRCDPISGHTALYWYRQSLGQGPEFLIYFQGTGAADDSGLPNDRFFAVRPEGSVSTLKIQRTERGDSAVYLCASSYLNLASGRQETQYFGPGTRLLVL.